This T cell receptor beta chain was identified in a study of OX40 agonist ivuxolimab in advanced cancers. Study details: At about 81% male, the cohort had a mean age of 60 years, ranging from roughly 20 to 90.

Profiled with immunoSEQ multiplex PCR; TCRdb holds only in-frame clones, not every one. In the table there are more than 50,000 clones, about 88% of which are singletons. In regard to this clone: Its specificity is unknown.

Whole-study findings and limits: Certain nonresponders likewise exhibited a low normalized T-cell clonal expansion.

The V end was cut by 7 bases, the J end by 3 bases, with 5 bases between. This CDR3 has 11 residues. Looked up from germline, CDR1 is MNHEY and CDR2 is SMNVEV (reference sequence). The cohort excluded patients with autoimmune disease history or systemic immunosuppression. The TCR sequence derives from an adult with an advanced solid tumor such as melanoma, head and neck, liver or kidney cancer. The chain has TRBV27 and TRBJ2-3, with D uncertain. The sample consisted of CD4+ or CD8+ T cells sorted from blood, taken in a trial of the OX40 agonist ivuxolimab. The CDR3 bases are TGTGCCAGCACCAGTACAGATACGCAGTATTTT. Protein product: CASTSTDTQYF.